This record concerns one TCR beta chain sequence. Its antigen specificity is not known. One base away there is no much larger clone; base qualities are not given. This specimen comes from a study of blood T cell repertoires in COVID-19 (dated by TCRdb to the early 2020s). Looking at the study overall: Collaborator samples came from the United States, Italy and Spain and covered acute and convalescent phases of COVID-19. Deeply sampled blood TCRbeta repertoires from subjects exposed to, actively infected with, or recovered from COVID-19 were included in the dataset. A freely available public database, intended as a resource for researchers studying the immune response to SARS-CoV-2, is where the repertoires were released. Where available, HLA class I and class II types were obtained from metadata supplied by the sample provider rather than from assay-based typing. A de-identified subject ID, COVID-19 status, age in years and sex were almost always included in the sample metadata. The prospective study material was composed of cDNA or gDNA derived from T cells, B-cell-depleted T cells, or PBMCs. Samples came from the ongoing ImmuneRACE study (first 160 participants) plus 1,254 subjects from 6 global collaborators. Results and caveats for the whole study, not just this receptor: The amount of clinical and demographic metadata varied by source and participant and was provided uncurated.

The collaborating institutions used their own protocols to collect whole blood in K2EDTA tubes. For TCRbeta analysis, collaborator samples were shipped as frozen whole blood, as isolated PBMCs, or as DNA extracted from either sample type. TCRbeta CDR3 regions were amplified from genomic DNA by means of the immunoSEQ Assay, a bias-controlled multiplex PCR. Under the source paper's analysis protocol: The number of nucleated cells in each sample was estimated from the amplification of reference gene primers within the assay. To quantify the absolute abundance of each unique TCRbeta CDR3 rearrangement, sequence reads were collapsed and filtered. For each sample, productive Simpson clonality was calculated as the square root of Simpson's diversity index over productive rearrangements. The table comes from immuneACCESS by way of TCRdb, which keeps in-frame sequences with V and J called. Part of the clones is missing from these tables; in studies checked, under half for an unresolved V gene and the rest for unknown reasons. V and J calls and clone size are copied from that table; D and trimming were computed from the DNA. The sample has 71,000 or so clones on record, approximately 80% of them singletons. The ten largest account for roughly 28% of the sample.

Trimming leaves V shorter by 4 bases and J shorter by 5 bases, with the junction holding 6 bases beyond the gene matches. CDR1 and CDR2 (MGHDK, SYGVNS) derive from the germline V gene. The CDR3 has 15 amino acids, counting the end cysteine and phenylalanine. Only the CDR3 DNA stays, 45 bases, in frame from base 1. The sample consisted of peripheral blood. The TCR was taken from a man between 70 and 80 years old with acute or convalescent COVID-19. The rearrangement joined TRBV25-1 to TRBJ1-4; TRBD1 lines up with 8 middle nucleotides. The sequenced DNA is TGTGCCAGCAGTGTCCCGGGACAGGAGAATGAAAAACTGTTTTTT. It is translated as CASSVPGQENEKLFF.